The rows below give T cell receptor beta chains drawn from one sample of a study of pediatric ulcerative colitis. The protocol was immunoSEQ multiplex PCR, while the TCRdb copy is restricted to in-frame clones and leaves out a portion. The table includes approximately 40,000 clones, 75% detected once. Material: gut tissue. Receptors originate from a boy younger than 18 with severe ulcerative colitis. Both conserved end residues are part of each CDR3. The order of the fields is J gene, V gene, D gene, clone size, CDR3 protein, CDR3 DNA. The D gene is left open where the match is weak. Where a row states a size, it is once, few, many or the class of an expanded clone; other rows omit it.

TRBJ2-7 | TRBV5-1 | . | . | CASGSADNYEQYF | TGCGCCAGCGGCTCAGCAGACAACTACGAGCAGTACTTC
TRBJ1-2 | TRBV5-4 | . | . | CASSLGVGAEMGGYTF | TGTGCCAGCAGCTTGGGGGTCGGGGCAGAGATGGGTGGCTACACCTTC
TRBJ2-7 | TRBV18 | TRBD2 | . | CASSPAGGPEQYF | TGTGCCAGCTCACCTGCGGGGGGGCCCGAGCAGTACTTC
TRBJ2-7 | TRBV7-2 | . | . | CASSPRGKWGDYEQYF | TGTGCCAGCAGCCCAAGAGGAAAGTGGGGGGACTACGAGCAGTACTTC
TRBJ1-2 | TRBV5-1 | TRBD1 | . | CASSTGETGGFYGYTF | TGCGCCAGCAGCACCGGCGAGACAGGGGGATTTTATGGCTACACCTTC
TRBJ1-2 | TRBV30 | . | . | CAWSHKGGAGTF | TGTGCCTGGAGTCACAAAGGGGGGGCTGGAACCTTC
TRBJ1-3 | TRBV18 | . | few | CASSTTSGNTIYF | TGTGCCAGCTCCACCACTTCGGGAAACACCATATATTTT
TRBJ1-2 | TRBV7-6 | . | . | CASSLASLRGYTF | TGTGCCAGCAGCTTGGCGAGTCTTCGGGGCTACACCTTC
TRBJ2-5 | TRBV6-5 | . | . | CASRELGTQYF | TGTGCCAGCAGGGAGCTAGGAACCCAGTACTTC
TRBJ2-7 | TRBV6-1 | . | few | CASSEAWGFYEQYF | TGTGCCAGCAGTGAAGCGTGGGGGTTCTACGAGCAGTACTTC
TRBJ1-1 | TRBV30 | . | . | CAWSADTEAFF | TGTGCCTGGAGTGCTGACACTGAAGCTTTCTTT
TRBJ1-1 | TRBV11-2 | . | . | CASSGGDLKNTEAFF | TGTGCCAGCAGCGGAGGGGACCTGAAGAACACTGAAGCTTTCTTT
TRBJ1-1 | TRBV11-2 | . | . | CASSLGAATEAFF | TGTGCCAGCAGCTTAGGGGCAGCAACTGAAGCTTTCTTT
TRBJ2-1 | TRBV19 | TRBD2 | . | CASSRSGGSYNEQFF | TGTGCCAGTAGTAGGTCGGGAGGCTCCTACAATGAGCAGTTCTTC